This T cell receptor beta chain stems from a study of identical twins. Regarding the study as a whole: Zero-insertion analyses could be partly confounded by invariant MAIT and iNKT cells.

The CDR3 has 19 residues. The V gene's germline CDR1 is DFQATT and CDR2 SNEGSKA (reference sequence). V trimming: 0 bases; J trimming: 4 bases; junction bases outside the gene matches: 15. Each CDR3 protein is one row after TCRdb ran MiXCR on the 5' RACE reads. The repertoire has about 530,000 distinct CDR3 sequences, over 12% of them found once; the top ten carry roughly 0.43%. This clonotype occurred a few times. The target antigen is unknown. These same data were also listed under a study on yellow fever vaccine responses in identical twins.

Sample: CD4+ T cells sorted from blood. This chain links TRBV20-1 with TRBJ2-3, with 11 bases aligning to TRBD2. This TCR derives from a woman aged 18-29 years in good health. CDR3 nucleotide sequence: TGCAGTGCTAGAGATGGTCGTGTGTGGCTAGCGGGAGGAGCAGATACGCAGTATTTT. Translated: CSARDGRVWLAGGADTQYF.